This is a list of T cell receptor beta chains from one sample in a study of blood T cell repertoires in COVID-19. Data came from immunoSEQ multiplex PCR; TCRdb stores just in-frame clones and leaves some out. The table shows about 60,000 clones, with roughly nine tenths occurring only once. Sequenced input: peripheral blood. The receptors originated from a human donor in a cohort sampled during active COVID-19. The CDR3 runs from the conserved cysteine through the conserved F or W. The D gene is left open where the match is weak. Clone size is given for some rows only: seen once, a few or many times, or a class if the clone is expanded.

d_gene | len | j_gene | v_gene | abundance | CDR3nt | CDR3aa
TRBD1 | 15 | TRBJ2-1 | TRBV7-2 | - | TGTGCCAGCAGCGACCGGGACAGGGTTATTGATGAGCAGTTCTTC | CASSDRDRVIDEQFF
TRBD1 | 17 | TRBJ2-1 | TRBV5-6 | - | TGTGCCAGCAGCGGGGGACAGGGGGCAGGGAATTACAATGAGCAGTTCTTC | CASSGGQGAGNYNEQFF
TRBD1 | 14 | TRBJ1-2 | TRBV27 | - | TGTGCCAGCAGTTCAGGGACAGGGGCGTATGGCTACACCTTC | CASSSGTGAYGYTF
- | 15 | TRBJ2-7 | TRBV9 | - | TGTGCCAGCAGCGTAGACTTAGGGGCAGGTCTCGAGCAGTACTTC | CASSVDLGAGLEQYF
- | 15 | TRBJ1-4 | TRBV19 | - | TGTGCCAGTAGTAGATACAGGATACAGAATGAAAAACTGTTTTTT | CASSRYRIQNEKLFF
- | 14 | TRBJ2-5 | TRBV6-5 | - | TGTGCCAGCAGTTACTCGATGGCCACGGAGACCCAGTACTTC | CASSYSMATETQYF
TRBD1 | 16 | TRBJ2-1 | TRBV27 | - | TGTGCCAGCAGTCCCCGTTGGACAGGCTCCTACAATGAGCAGTTCTTC | CASSPRWTGSYNEQFF
TRBD1 | 15 | TRBJ1-2 | TRBV4-1 | - | TGCGCCAGCAGCCAACCCGGGACAGGGGAGTTTGGCTACACCTTC | CASSQPGTGEFGYTF
- | 17 | TRBJ2-1 | TRBV3-1/TRBV3-2 | - | TGTGCCAGCAGCCAAGACCTCAGTAGGCGGGTAGGCAATGAGCAGTTCTTC | CASSQDLSRRVGNEQFF
TRBD1 | 14 | TRBJ2-7 | TRBV28 | - | TGTGCCAGCACTGCGGGACAGGGGAGGCGCGAGCAGTACTTC | CASTAGQGRREQYF
TRBD1 | 15 | TRBJ2-1 | TRBV10-2 | - | TGCGCCAGCAAATACACCGGGACAGGTAACAATGAGCAGTTCTTC | CASKYTGTGNNEQFF
TRBD2 | 14 | TRBJ2-7 | TRBV7-2 | - | TGTGCCAGCAGCTCCAGCGGGGGGATCACCGAGCAGTACTTC | CASSSSGGITEQYF
TRBD1 | 14 | TRBJ2-1 | TRBV25-1 | - | TGTGCCAGCGGAGGGGACAGGGGATTAAATGAGCAGTTCTTC | CASGGDRGLNEQFF
- | 17 | TRBJ2-3 | TRBV4-3 | - | TGCGCCAGCAGCCAAGACTCCGGGGGCGGGGGACGGGATACGCAGTATTTT | CASSQDSGGGGRDTQYF
- | 14 | TRBJ2-7 | TRBV18 | - | TGTGCCAGCTCACCTGACCAGACAGCCTACGAGCAGTACTTC | CASSPDQTAYEQYF
- | 12 | TRBJ2-7 | TRBV12-3/TRBV12-4 | few | TGTGCCAGCAGCTTAGGGGGGGGCGAGCAGTACTTC | CASSLGGGEQYF
TRBD2 | 15 | TRBJ2-1 | TRBV5-6 | - | TGTGCCAGCAGCTTGGTGCTAGCGGGGAATAATGAGCAGTTCTTC | CASSLVLAGNNEQFF
TRBD2 | 14 | TRBJ2-7 | TRBV4-3 | - | TGCGCCAGCAGCCCAAGCGGGGGGACCTACGAGCAGTACTTC | CASSPSGGTYEQYF
- | 15 | TRBJ2-1 | TRBV3-1/TRBV3-2 | - | TGTGCCAGCAGCCAACGAGGAGGGCGTCATAAGGAGCAGTTCTTC | CASSQRGGRHKEQFF
- | 13 | TRBJ2-1 | TRBV15 | - | TGTGCCACCAGCAAAGACAGGTACAATGAGCAGTTCTTC | CATSKDRYNEQFF
- | 16 | TRBJ2-3 | TRBV18 | - | TGTGCCAGCTCACCTGTCCGAGACAGAAGCACAGATACGCAGTATTTT | CASSPVRDRSTDTQYF
TRBD1 | 16 | TRBJ1-1 | TRBV7-9 | - | TGTGCCAGCGTCTCCCGGACGGGGACAGTTAACACTGAAGCTTTCTTT | CASVSRTGTVNTEAFF
TRBD1 | 16 | TRBJ2-7 | TRBV7-6 | - | TGTGCCAGCAGCCCACGAGCCGGGACAGCGTCCTACGAGCAGTACTTC | CASSPRAGTASYEQYF
- | 16 | TRBJ2-7 | TRBV4-3 | - | TGCGCCAGCAGCCAAGATTACAGGGTGTCCTCCTACGAGCAGTACTTC | CASSQDYRVSSYEQYF
- | 16 | TRBJ1-4 | TRBV2 | - | TGTGCCAGCAGTGAACTGGCAGGGTCATTTAGTGAAAAACTGTTTTTT | CASSELAGSFSEKLFF
- | 15 | TRBJ2-5 | TRBV29-1 | - | TGCAGCGTTGAAGGTCGGGGGGCGCATCGTGAGACCCAGTACTTC | CSVEGRGAHRETQYF
TRBD1 | 11 | TRBJ1-1 | TRBV29-1 | - | TGCAGCGTGCAGGGGGTAGGTGAAGCTTTCTTT | CSVQGVGEAFF
- | 16 | TRBJ1-2 | TRBV15 | - | TGTGCCACCAGCTTTTGGAGCGCGGATAATAACTATGGCTACACCTTC | CATSFWSADNNYGYTF
TRBD1 | 16 | TRBJ2-7 | TRBV28 | - | TGTGCCAGCAGTCCCCTTGGGGGACAGGGGACCTACGAGCAGTACTTC | CASSPLGGQGTYEQYF
- | 12 | TRBJ2-7 | TRBV5-1 | few | TGCGCCAGCAGAACCGACACCTACGAGCAGTACTTC | CASRTDTYEQYF
TRBD1 | 13 | TRBJ2-2 | TRBV6-6 | - | TGTGCCACTCCCGGGACAGGGAGCGGAGAGCTGTTTTTT | CATPGTGSGELFF
TRBD1 | 15 | TRBJ1-5 | TRBV28 | - | TGTGCCAGCAGCCGGGGGGGGGACAGCCATCAGCCCCAGCATTTT | CASSRGGDSHQPQHF
TRBD2 | 17 | TRBJ2-2 | TRBV9 | - | TGTGCCAGCAGCGTAGGAAGCGGGGGAGAGAACACCGGGGAGCTGTTTTTT | CASSVGSGGENTGELFF
TRBD1 | 17 | TRBJ2-5 | TRBV7-9 | - | TGTGCCAGCAGCACACCCGGACAGGGGGCGATTGGGGAGACCCAGTACTTC | CASSTPGQGAIGETQYF
- | 15 | TRBJ2-3 | TRBV7-9 | once | TGTGCCAGCAGCCCTTCCTTAGCTAGCACAGATACGCAGTATTTT | CASSPSLASTDTQYF
- | 15 | TRBJ1-5 | TRBV9 | - | TGTGCCAGCAGCACCCAGGGACTCCAAAATCAGCCCCAGCATTTT | CASSTQGLQNQPQHF
- | 12 | TRBJ1-2 | TRBV7-2 | - | TGTGCCAGCAGCTTAGACGAGGATGGCTACACCTTC | CASSLDEDGYTF
TRBD1 | 15 | TRBJ2-7 | TRBV28 | - | TGTGCCAGCAGTTCACCCGGACAGGGGGCTAACGAGCAGTACTTC | CASSSPGQGANEQYF
- | 15 | TRBJ1-2 | TRBV19 | - | TGTGCCAGTAGTATAGGCGCGGATCGGCCCTATGGCTACACCTTC | CASSIGADRPYGYTF
TRBD2 | 20 | TRBJ2-2 | TRBV3-1/TRBV3-2 | - | TGTGCCAGCAGCCAAGATCAGGGGACTAGCAGGAAGTGGTCCACCGGGGAGCTGTTTTTT | CASSQDQGTSRKWSTGELFF
- | 14 | TRBJ1-1 | TRBV10-2 | - | TGCGCCAGCAGGAATAGTCAGGGTAACACTGAAGCTTTCTTT | CASRNSQGNTEAFF
TRBD2 | 18 | TRBJ2-5 | TRBV27 | few | TGTGCCAGCAGTCCCCTAGCGGGAGGGCCATATTTTCGAGAGACCCAGTACTTC | CASSPLAGGPYFRETQYF
- | 16 | TRBJ2-5 | TRBV18 | - | TGTGCCAGCTCACCACGAGGATCCGCAAGACAAGAGACCCAGTACTTC | CASSPRGSARQETQYF
TRBD1 | 17 | TRBJ1-5 | TRBV23-1 | few | TGCGCCAGCAGTCAACCTACGCAGGACAGGGACGGACAGCCCCAGCATTTT | CASSQPTQDRDGQPQHF
TRBD2 | 18 | TRBJ2-5 | TRBV6-2/TRBV6-3 | - | TGTGCCAGCAGTTACCCCCGGGCTAGCGGGGGGTTACAAGAGACCCAGTACTTC | CASSYPRASGGLQETQYF
- | 14 | TRBJ2-2 | TRBV7-6 | - | TGTGCCAGCTCGCAGGGGGGGAACACCGGGGAGCTGTTTTTT | CASSQGGNTGELFF
TRBD2 | 17 | TRBJ2-7 | TRBV4-3 | - | TGCGCCAGCAGGACGATCCGGGACTACCGATGTTTCTACGAGCAGTACTTC | CASRTIRDYRCFYEQYF
- | 14 | TRBJ2-1 | TRBV18 | - | TGTGCCAGCTCACCACTTGGGCCGGGGAATGAGCAGTTCTTC | CASSPLGPGNEQFF
TRBD2 | 16 | TRBJ2-3 | TRBV5-1 | - | TGCGCCAGCAGCTTAATAGCGGGGGGAAGCACAGATACGCAGTATTTT | CASSLIAGGSTDTQYF
TRBD1 | 15 | TRBJ2-7 | TRBV4-3 | - | TGCGCCAGCAGCCAGCCGGGACAGGGACTGGGTGAGCAGTACTTC | CASSQPGQGLGEQYF
TRBD2 | 19 | TRBJ2-1 | TRBV7-3 | - | TGTGCCAGCAGCTTACCGATGACTAGCGGGATCTTACACTACAATGAGCAGTTCTTC | CASSLPMTSGILHYNEQFF
TRBD2 | 16 | TRBJ2-1 | TRBV19 | - | TGTGCCAGTAGTATTAGCCTAGCGGGAGACTACAATGAGCAGTTCTTC | CASSISLAGDYNEQFF
- | 16 | TRBJ1-5 | TRBV7-2 | few | TGTGCCAGCAGCTCAGCGGGGGGGTATAGCAATCAGCCCCAGCATTTT | CASSSAGGYSNQPQHF
- | 16 | TRBJ1-4 | TRBV19 | - | TGTGCCAGCGCCTTCTCGGGGGAGGTAACTAATGAAAAACTGTTTTTT | CASAFSGEVTNEKLFF
- | 12 | TRBJ1-1 | TRBV5-1 | - | TGCGCCAGCAGCTTTCAAAGGGGTGAAGCTTTCTTT | CASSFQRGEAFF
TRBD1 | 18 | TRBJ1-6 | TRBV6-2/TRBV6-3 | - | TGTGCCAGCAGTACAAGGACAGGGGGCGCCCCATCTAATTCACCCCTCCACTTT | CASSTRTGGAPSNSPLHF
TRBD1 | 15 | TRBJ2-1 | TRBV6-4 | - | TGTGCCAGCAGTGATCCGGGACAGGGTACCAATGAGCAGTTCTTC | CASSDPGQGTNEQFF